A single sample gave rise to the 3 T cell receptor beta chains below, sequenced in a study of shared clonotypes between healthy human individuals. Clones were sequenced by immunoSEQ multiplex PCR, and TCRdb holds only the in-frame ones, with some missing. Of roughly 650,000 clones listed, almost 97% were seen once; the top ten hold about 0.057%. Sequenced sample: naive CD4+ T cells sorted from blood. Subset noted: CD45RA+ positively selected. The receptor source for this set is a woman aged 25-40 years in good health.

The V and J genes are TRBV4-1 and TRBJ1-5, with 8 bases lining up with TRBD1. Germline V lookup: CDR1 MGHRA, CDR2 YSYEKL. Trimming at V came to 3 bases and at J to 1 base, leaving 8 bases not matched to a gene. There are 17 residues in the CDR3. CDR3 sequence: CASSQITGGGSNQPQHF. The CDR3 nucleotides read TGCGCCAGCAGCCAGATAACAGGGGGGGGAAGCAATCAGCCCCAGCATTTT.

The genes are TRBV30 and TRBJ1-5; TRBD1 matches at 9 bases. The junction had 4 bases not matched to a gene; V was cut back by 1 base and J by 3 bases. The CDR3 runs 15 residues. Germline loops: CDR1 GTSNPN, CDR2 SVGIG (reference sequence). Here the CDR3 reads CAWSGRDRVNQPQHF. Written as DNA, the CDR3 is TGTGCCTGGAGTGGCCGGGACAGGGTCAATCAGCCCCAGCATTTT. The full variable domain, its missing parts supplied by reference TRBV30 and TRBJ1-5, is SQTIHQWPATLVQPVGSPLSLECTVEGTSNPNLYWYRQAAGRGLQLLFYSVGIGQISSEVPQNLSASRPQDRQFILSSKKLLLSDSGFYLCAWSGRDRVNQPQHFGDGTRLSIL.

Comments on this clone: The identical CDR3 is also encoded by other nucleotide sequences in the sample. The CDR3 DNA reads TGTGCCAGCAGTTTATTGGGCTCTGGGGCCAACGTCCTGACTTTC. This encodes CASSLLGSGANVLTF. This chain uses TRBV28 with TRBJ2-6, with no clear D. CDR3 length: 15 amino acids. The germline V and J ends were trimmed by 1 base and 0 bases, with 4 bases remaining between them. Germline-derived CDR1 and CDR2 are MDHEN and SYDVKM.